The source of this T cell receptor beta chain is a study of blood T cell repertoires in COVID-19 (dated by TCRdb to about 2020). General notes on the study: Samples from collaborators originated in the United States, Italy and Spain and spanned both the acute and convalescent phases of COVID-19. The material from the prospective study consisted of cDNA or gDNA derived from T cells, B-cell-depleted T cells, or PBMCs. The dataset comprised deeply sampled blood TCRbeta repertoires from subjects exposed to, actively infected with, or recovered from COVID-19. A freely available public database, intended as a resource for researchers studying the immune response to SARS-CoV-2, is where the repertoires were released. The samples were drawn from two sources: the first 160 participants of the ongoing ImmuneRACE study, and 1,254 subjects contributed by 6 global collaborators. A de-identified subject ID, COVID-19 status, age in years and sex were almost always included in the sample metadata. Where available, HLA class I and class II types were taken from metadata supplied by the sample provider and were not determined by assay-based typing.

In the germline V gene, CDR1 corresponds to SGHTA and CDR2 to FQGNSA. From the cysteine up to the phenylalanine, the CDR3 has a length of 15 residues. Left in the record is the CDR3 DNA by itself, 45 bases read in frame from the first base. For this chain, trimming is 1 base at the V end and 5 bases at the J end, and the number of junction bases without a gene match is 6. The immunoSEQ Assay, a bias-controlled multiplex PCR, was used to amplify TCRbeta CDR3 regions from genomic DNA. Per the authors' processing: Within the assay, amplification of reference gene primers was used to estimate how many nucleated cells each sample contained. To quantify the absolute abundance of each unique TCRbeta CDR3 rearrangement, sequence reads were collapsed and filtered. For each sample, productive Simpson clonality was calculated by taking the square root of Simpson's diversity index across productive rearrangements. Imported from immuneACCESS, the table was reduced by TCRdb to in-frame sequences with V and J called. These copies leave out some clones; in studies compared against another copy, an unresolved V gene accounts for under half, and the cause of the remainder is not known. The DNA was the basis for D and trimming; V, J and clone size are from that table. This sample comprises about 130,000 clones, 70% to 85% of them detected only once. The ten most abundant clones make up about 10% of the sample.

The study at large found these results: How much clinical and demographic metadata was included differed by source and by participant, and the metadata was provided uncurated.

Participants in the prospective study were aged about 18 to 95 years, lived in about two dozen United States geographic areas, and enrolled through a virtual design. To assign participants to cohorts, the prospective study relied on clinical history that participants themselves reported in a screening survey and a study questionnaire. Recovered participants in ImmuneRACE Cohort 3 were defined by two consecutive negative NP/OP PCR tests, clearance by a healthcare professional, or resolution of symptoms. In the prospective study, mobile phlebotomists collected whole blood, serum and a nasopharyngeal or oropharyngeal swab from each participant. Prospective study participants could optionally give additional blood draws and questionnaires over an approximately 2-month period. Blood samples from the prospective study were shipped frozen or at room temperature prior to DNA extraction. A word on this clone: Its antigen is currently not known. Base qualities were left out, and no much larger clone turns up one base away.

The chain couples TRBV7-2 to TRBJ2-7, and 9 junctional nucleotides match TRBD2. The sample consisted of PBMCs or T cells enriched from blood (not recorded which). The receptor's source is a man between 50 and 59 years old who had recovered from COVID-19. The nucleotide sequence is TGTGCCAGCAGCTTAGAAGGGACTAGCATTCACGAGCAGTACTTC. Its translation reads: CASSLEGTSIHEQYF.